This entry is about one T cell receptor beta chain. Recruited during active infection, patients (from Seattle) were subsequently followed longitudinally. These data are taken from a study of blood T cell repertoires in COVID-19. Study in general: From the United States, Italy and Spain came samples of acute and convalescent COVID-19.

Per the original data handling: Nucleated cell counts were estimated from reference gene primer amplification. The repertoire was sequenced with immunoSEQ multiplex PCR; TCRdb's copy has only in-frame clones and lacks some. That table supplies the V and J calls and clone size; D and trimming were determined from the DNA. The sample has a few hundred thousand clones, approximately 88% seen once. The J segment lost 4 bases and the V segment lost 3 bases, leaving 5 bases of the junction unmatched. The CDR3 is made up of 15 amino acids. The germline V gene encodes CDR1 GTSNPN and CDR2 SVGIG (reference sequence).

Sequencing used peripheral blood. J is TRBJ2-1 and V is TRBV30; TRBD2 aligns across 11 bases. The sequence was collected from a woman in her seventies with COVID-19, enrolled during active disease. The DNA of the CDR3 is TGTGCCTGGAGGGGAACTAGCGGGAGATACAATGAGCAGTTCTTC. It specifies CAWRGTSGRYNEQFF.